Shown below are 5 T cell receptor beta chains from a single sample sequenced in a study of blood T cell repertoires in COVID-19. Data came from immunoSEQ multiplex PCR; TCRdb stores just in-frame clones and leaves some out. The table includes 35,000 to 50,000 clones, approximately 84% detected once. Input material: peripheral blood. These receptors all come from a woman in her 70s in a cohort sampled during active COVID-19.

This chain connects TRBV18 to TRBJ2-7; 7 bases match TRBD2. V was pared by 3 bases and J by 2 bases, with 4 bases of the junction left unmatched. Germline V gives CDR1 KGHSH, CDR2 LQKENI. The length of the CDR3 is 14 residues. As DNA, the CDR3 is TGTGCCAGCTCACCCCCGGGACTACCCTACGAGCAGTACTTC. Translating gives CASSPPGLPYEQYF.

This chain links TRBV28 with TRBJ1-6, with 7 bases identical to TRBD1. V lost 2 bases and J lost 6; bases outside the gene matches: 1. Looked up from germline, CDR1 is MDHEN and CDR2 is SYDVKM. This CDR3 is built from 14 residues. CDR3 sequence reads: CASSLQGVNSPLHF. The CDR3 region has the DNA TGTGCCAGCAGTTTACAGGGGGTTAATTCACCCCTCCACTTT.

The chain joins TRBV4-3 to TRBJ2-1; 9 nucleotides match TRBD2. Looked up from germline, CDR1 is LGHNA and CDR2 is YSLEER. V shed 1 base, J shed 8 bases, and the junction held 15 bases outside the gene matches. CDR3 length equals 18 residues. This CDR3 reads CASSQARRGGRARDEQFF. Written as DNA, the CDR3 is TGCGCCAGCAGCCAAGCGCGACGAGGCGGGAGGGCCCGCGATGAGCAGTTCTTC.

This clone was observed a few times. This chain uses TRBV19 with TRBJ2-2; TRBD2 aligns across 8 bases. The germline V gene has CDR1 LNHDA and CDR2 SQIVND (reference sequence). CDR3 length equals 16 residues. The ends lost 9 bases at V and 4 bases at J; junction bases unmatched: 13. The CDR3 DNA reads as TGTGCCAGCCTCCTCGGGGCGGGAGGAAGCACCGGGGAGCTGTTTTTT. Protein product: CASLLGAGGSTGELFF.

The CDR3 DNA sequence: TGTGCCAGCAGCTGGGACAGCGCTAATGAAAAACTGTTTTTT. As protein: CASSWDSANEKLFF. V and J are TRBV5-8 and TRBJ1-4, with 7 positions matching TRBD1. Germline V lookup: CDR1 SGHTS, CDR2 YDEGEE. The V and J ends lost 3 bases and 3 bases, in that order; junction bases with no gene match: 2. The CDR3 is made up of 14 amino acids. Full variable domain (remainder filled in from reference TRBV5-8 and TRBJ1-4): EAGVTQSPTHLIKTRGQQATLRCSPISGHTSVYWYQQALGLGLQFLLWYDEGEERNRGNFPPRFSGRQFPNYSSELNVNALELEDSALYLCASSWDSANEKLFFGSGTQLSVL.